This T cell receptor (beta chain) was recorded in a study of cytomegalovirus exposure and HLA in healthy donors. Germline values: CDR1 MNHNS, CDR2 SASEGT. The V gene lost 2 bases and the J gene lost 6 bases, with 13 bases spanning the gap. The length of the CDR3 is 15 residues. Data came from immunoSEQ multiplex PCR; TCRdb stores just in-frame clones and leaves some out. The sample consists of about 120,000 clones, over 75% of them appearing once. The chain is built from TRBV6-1 and TRBJ1-4; D remains ambiguous. This receptor was identified in a woman between 18 and 29 years old in good health and CMV-seropositive. Input material: PBMCs. In DNA form, the CDR3 reads TGTGCCAGCAGTGAATGGGCCCCGGGGTATGAAAAACTGTTTTTT. Its translation: CASSEWAPGYEKLFF.